This T cell receptor beta chain was captured in a study of T cell repertoires in cytomegalovirus infection. Study details: From public TCR beta signatures came an indication of both CMV infection and matching HLA type.

With 1 base removed from V and 6 bases from J, the gap between germline ends came to 19 bases. This CDR3 is 15 amino acids long. Per the germline V gene, CDR1 is DFQATT and CDR2 is SNEGSKA (reference sequence). This clonotype was seen repeatedly, ten times or more. Its specificity is not known. MiXCR was run by TCRdb on the reads, yielding one entry per CDR3 protein. This repertoire shows 310,000 or so distinct CDR3 sequences, around 10% found once; its top ten account for more than 2.5%. Whole-study findings and limits: Pooled public TCR beta family frequency picked out CMV carriers with the relevant HLA. CMV-specific HLA-C-restricted TCR beta clonotypes dominated the ex vivo response.

The material sequenced was PBMCs. V is TRBV20-1 and J is TRBJ2-7; a possible D gene is TRBD2 (7 bases). This receptor was identified in a human donor in good health (CMV status not recorded). Some clones in this sample may be carry-over from other donors' samples. The CDR3 here is CSARVDQGRLAEQYF. The CDR3 DNA is TGCAGTGCTAGAGTGGACCAGGGGAGACTAGCCGAGCAGTACTTC.